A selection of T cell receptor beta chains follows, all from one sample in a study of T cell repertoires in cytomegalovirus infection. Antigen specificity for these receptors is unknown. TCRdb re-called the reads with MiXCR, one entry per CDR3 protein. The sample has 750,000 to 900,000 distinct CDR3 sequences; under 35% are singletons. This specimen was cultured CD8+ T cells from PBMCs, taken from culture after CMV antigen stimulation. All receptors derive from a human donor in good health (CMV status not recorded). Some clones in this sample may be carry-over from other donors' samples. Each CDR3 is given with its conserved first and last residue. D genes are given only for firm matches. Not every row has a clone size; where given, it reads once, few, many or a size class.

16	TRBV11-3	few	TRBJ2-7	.	TGTGCCAGCAGCTTAGGGCCGCAGGGGTCTCCCTACGAGCAGTACTTC	CASSLGPQGSPYEQYF
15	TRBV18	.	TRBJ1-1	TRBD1	TGTGCCAGCTCACCCCGGGACAGCACCGACGGTGAAGCTTTCTTT	CASSPRDSTDGEAFF
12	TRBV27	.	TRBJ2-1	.	TGTGCCAGCAGCGGGGAACTGAATGAGCAGTTCTTC	CASSGELNEQFF
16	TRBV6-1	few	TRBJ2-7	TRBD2	TGTGCCAGCAGCTTTGTCAGCGGGGGGGACTCCTACGAGCAGTACTTC	CASSFVSGGDSYEQYF
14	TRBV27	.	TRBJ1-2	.	TGTGCCAGCATCCGGTCGGGAGGTGGGTATGGCTACACCTTC	CASIRSGGGYGYTF
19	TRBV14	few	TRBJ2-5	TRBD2	TGTGCCAGCAGCCAAGTGGCCGGGACTAGTTGGAGGCGGCAGGAGACCCAGTACTTC	CASSQVAGTSWRRQETQYF
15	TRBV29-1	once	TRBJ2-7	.	TGCAGCGTTCCCGGATACCCACAGGGCTCCTACGAGCAGTACTTC	CSVPGYPQGSYEQYF
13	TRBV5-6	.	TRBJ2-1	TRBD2	TGTGCCAGCAGCTCCGGCGGGGGGAGTGAGCAGTTCTTC	CASSSGGGSEQFF
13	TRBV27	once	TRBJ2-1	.	TGTGCCAGCAGTTTACGGCACGGACGGGGGCAGTTCTTC	CASSLRHGRGQFF
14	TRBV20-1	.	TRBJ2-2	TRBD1	TGCAGTGCGGACCAGAAGGGGGCGGGCGGGGAGCTGTTTTTT	CSADQKGAGGELFF
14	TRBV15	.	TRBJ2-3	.	TGTGCCACCAGCAGGGGTTTGTACACAGATACGCAGTATTTT	CATSRGLYTDTQYF
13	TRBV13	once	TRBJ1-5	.	TGTGCCAGCAGCTTTCAGGGAAGTCAGCCCCAGCATTTT	CASSFQGSQPQHF
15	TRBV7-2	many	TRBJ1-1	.	TGTGCCAGCAGCTCCGACATTGGACAGAACACTGAAGCTTTCTTT	CASSSDIGQNTEAFF
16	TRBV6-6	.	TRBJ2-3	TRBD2	TGTGCCAGCAGTTTCCTAGCGGGGGGCGGGGCAGATACGCAGTATTTT	CASSFLAGGGADTQYF
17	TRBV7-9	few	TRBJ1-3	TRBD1	TGTGCCAGCAGCTTTTACCCCCGGGACAGCTCTGGAAACACCATATATTTT	CASSFYPRDSSGNTIYF
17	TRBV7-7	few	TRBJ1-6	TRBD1	TGTGCTAGCAGCCTTGAGACAGGGGCAGGCTATAATTCACCCCTCCACTTT	CASSLETGAGYNSPLHF
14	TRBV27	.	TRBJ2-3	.	TGTGCCAGCAGTTTAACAAGGGTGACAGATACGCAGTATTTT	CASSLTRVTDTQYF
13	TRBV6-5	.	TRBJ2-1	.	TGTGCCAGCAGTTACGGGGTCCTGGGTGAGCAGTTCTTC	CASSYGVLGEQFF
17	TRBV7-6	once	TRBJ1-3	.	TGTGCCAGCAGCCCCACCCGTGGGGAAAGCTCTGGAAACACCATATATTTT	CASSPTRGESSGNTIYF
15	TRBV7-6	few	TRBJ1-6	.	TGTGCCAGCAGCTTAAAGATAGGGTTGAGTTCACCCCTCCACTTT	CASSLKIGLSSPLHF